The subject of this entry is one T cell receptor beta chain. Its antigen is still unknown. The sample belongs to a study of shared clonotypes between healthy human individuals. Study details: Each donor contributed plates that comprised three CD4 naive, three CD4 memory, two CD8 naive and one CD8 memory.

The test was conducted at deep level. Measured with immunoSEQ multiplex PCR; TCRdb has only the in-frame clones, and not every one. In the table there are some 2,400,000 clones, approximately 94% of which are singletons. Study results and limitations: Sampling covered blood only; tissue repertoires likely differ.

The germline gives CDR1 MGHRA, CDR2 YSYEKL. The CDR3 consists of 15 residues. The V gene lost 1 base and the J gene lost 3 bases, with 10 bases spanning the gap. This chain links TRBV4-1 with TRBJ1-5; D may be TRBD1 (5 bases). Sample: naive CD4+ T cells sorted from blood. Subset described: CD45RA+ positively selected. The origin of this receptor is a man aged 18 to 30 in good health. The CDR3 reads CASSQAGQVNQPQHF. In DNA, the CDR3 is TGCGCCAGCAGCCAAGCAGGACAAGTCAATCAGCCCCAGCATTTT.